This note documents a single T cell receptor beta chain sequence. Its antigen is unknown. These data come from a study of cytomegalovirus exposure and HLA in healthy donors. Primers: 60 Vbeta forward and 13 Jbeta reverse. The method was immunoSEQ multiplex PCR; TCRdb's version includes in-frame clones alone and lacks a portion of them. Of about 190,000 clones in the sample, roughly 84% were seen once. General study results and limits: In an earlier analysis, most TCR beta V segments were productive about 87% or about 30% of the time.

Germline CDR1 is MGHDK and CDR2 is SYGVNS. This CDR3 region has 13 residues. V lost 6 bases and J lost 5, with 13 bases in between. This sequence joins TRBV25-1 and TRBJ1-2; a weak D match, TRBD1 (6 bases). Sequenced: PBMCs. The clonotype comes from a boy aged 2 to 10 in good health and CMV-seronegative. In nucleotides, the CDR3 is TGTGCCAGCAGGGAGATCACAGGGTATGGCTACACCTTC. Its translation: CASREITGYGYTF.